The 27 T cell receptor beta chains in this list originate from one sample, sequenced in a study of blood T cells in healthy people across ages. A sample-barcoded 5' primer and a J-beta primer mix were used in a second PCR of roughly 7 to 11 cycles. TCRdb recomputed calls from the 5' RACE reads with MiXCR, one row per CDR3 protein. Here the sample spans over 1,500,000 distinct CDR3 sequences, about two fifths being singletons. The sequenced material came from blood. These receptors were obtained from a human donor in good health.

This clonotype was picked up a small number of times. The genes are TRBV7-2 and TRBJ2-3; D remains unclear. Between the trimmed V and J ends, which lost 0 bases and 5 bases, there was a span of 12 bases. Germline V gives CDR1 SGHTA, CDR2 FQGNSA. The CDR3 has 15 amino acids. The CDR3 region has the DNA TGTGCCAGCAGCTTAGCGGGTCCTCAAGGAGATACGCAGTATTTT. Residues: CASSLAGPQGDTQYF.

The chain uses TRBV27 and TRBJ1-5; D may be TRBD1 (6 bases). Trimming left V 0 bases short and J 4 bases short, with 13 bases between. Germline V gene sequence: CDR1 MNHEY, CDR2 SMNVEV (reference sequence). The CDR3 covers 16 residues. The CDR3: CASSLSGGVGNQPQHF. The DNA of the CDR3 is TGTGCCAGCAGTTTATCGGGGGGCGTCGGTAATCAGCCCCAGCATTTT.

The table lists this clonotype with a few counts. The junction departs from germline at one end; a sequencing error may be responsible. The chain employs TRBV7-7 and TRBJ1-6; 8 nucleotides agree with TRBD1. Germline V gene sequence: CDR1 SSHAT, CDR2 FNYEAQ (reference sequence). CDR3 length equals 13 residues. The CDR3 DNA is TGTGCTAGCAGCTCGGACAGGGAGGGACCCCTCCACTTT. Translated: CASSSDREGPLHF.

This clonotype was picked up a small number of times. The V gene is TRBV2, the J gene TRBJ2-7; no reliable D call. CDR1 is SNHLY and CDR2 is FYNNEI in the germline V gene. The V end was cut by 4 bases, the J end by 2 bases, with 9 bases between. This CDR3 comprises 13 residues. In DNA, the CDR3 is TGTGCCAGCAGTGTCCTCGACACCTACGAGCAGTACTTC. Its protein product is CASSVLDTYEQYF.

This clonotype was recorded a few times. The chain couples TRBV20-1 to TRBJ2-7; tentatively, D is TRBD2 (6 bases). Trimming left V 5 bases short and J 3 bases short, with 20 bases between. The V gene's germline CDR1 is DFQATT and CDR2 SNEGSKA (reference sequence). The CDR3 loop spans 15 amino acids. The CDR3 DNA is TGCAGTGCTGGGGATCGGACTACCTTTGACTACGAGCAGTACTTC. This gives the protein CSAGDRTTFDYEQYF.

This chain joins TRBV9 and TRBJ2-1; no reliable D call. Trimming stripped 0 bases from V and 2 bases from J, with 9 bases between. The CDR3 is made up of 15 amino acids. Germline V lookup: CDR1 SGDLS, CDR2 YYNGEE. CDR3 residues: CASSVEERPYNEQFF. The CDR3 DNA follows: TGTGCCAGCAGCGTAGAGGAGCGCCCCTACAATGAGCAGTTCTTC.

The V gene is TRBV4-3, the J gene TRBJ2-5, with 9 bases lining up with TRBD2. V dropped 0 bases and J dropped 5; count of bases not matched to a gene: 7. The CDR3 spans 16 residues. Germline CDR1 reads LGHNA; CDR2 reads YSLEER. The CDR3 DNA follows: TGCGCCAGCAGCCAAGATCCGGGACTAGCTGAGGAGACCCAGTACTTC. Its protein is CASSQDPGLAEETQYF.

A word on this clonotype: One junction end does not reproduce the germline sequence, and a read error may be involved. V is TRBV11-3 and J is TRBJ1-2; D perhaps matches TRBD1 (6 bases). Germline V gene data show CDR1 as SGHNT and CDR2 as YENEEA. The CDR3 has 15 residues. The CDR3 nucleotides are TGTGCCGGCAGCCCTAGGGGGGGTTTTATCTATGGCTACACCTTC. This encodes CAGSPRGGFIYGYTF.

This clonotype showed up just a few times. This chain links TRBV20-1 with TRBJ2-5; D remains unclear. The CDR3 runs 17 residues. CDR1 and CDR2 from the germline V gene are DFQATT and SNEGSKA (reference sequence). Trimming stripped 0 bases from V and 4 bases from J, with 21 bases between. CDR3 bases: TGCAGTGCTAGAGATAGGTTGGAACGCCTCAGAGGAGAGACCCAGTACTTC. Amino acid sequence: CSARDRLERLRGETQYF.

This clonotype has only a few counts. The rearrangement joins TRBV20-1 to TRBJ1-4, with TRBD1 matching over 9 bases. The J segment lost 2 bases and the V segment lost 0 bases, leaving 7 bases of the junction unmatched. This CDR3 has 17 residues. The germline gives CDR1 DFQATT, CDR2 SNEGSKA (reference sequence). The CDR3 loop is CSARDAGQGMTNEKLFF. CDR3 nucleotide sequence: TGCAGTGCTAGAGATGCGGGACAGGGTATGACTAATGAAAAACTGTTTTTT.

This clonotype has just a few counts. The chain employs TRBV7-9 and TRBJ2-3; perhaps D is TRBD1 or TRBD2 (6 bases each). The CDR3 covers 14 residues. Germline values: CDR1 SEHNR, CDR2 FQNEAQ (reference sequence). Trimming shortened V by 5 bases and J by 6 bases, and 15 bases separated the two germline ends. The CDR3 sequence: CASSASLGGDTQYF. The CDR3, as DNA: TGTGCCAGCAGCGCCTCCCTAGGGGGGGATACGCAGTATTTT.

In its sample, this clonotype was seen a few times. The CDR3 DNA is TGCGCCAGCAGCTTAAAAAGTAGCCTGGATACGCAGTATTTT. Encoded protein: CASSLKSSLDTQYF. The chain carries TRBV5-1 and TRBJ2-3, with unresolved D. Trimming took off 2 bases at V and 6 bases at J, with 13 bases between the two ends. Per the germline V gene, CDR1 is SGHRS and CDR2 is YFSETQ. The CDR3 is 14 residues long.

This clonotype was counted a few times. This rearrangement joins TRBV12-3 or TRBV12-4 to TRBJ2-6, with TRBD1 matching over 9 bases. The V gene end was trimmed by 4 bases and the J gene end by 2 bases; junction bases not matched to a gene: 3. The length of the CDR3 is 16 residues. The CDR3 loop is CASSSQGAPGANVLTF. The CDR3 DNA reads as TGTGCCAGCAGTTCACAGGGGGCGCCTGGGGCCAACGTCCTGACTTTC.

The gene calls are TRBV29-1 and TRBJ2-7, with D unclear. The end of the DNA aligns better with TRBJ2-1, so the J call may be wrong. Germline lookup yields CDR1 SQVTM and CDR2 ANQGSEA. The CDR3 runs 11 residues. CDR3 loop: CSVIFTYEQFF. The CDR3 DNA reads TGCAGCGTCATTTTTACCTACGAGCAGTTCTTC.

The J gene is TRBJ2-3, the V gene TRBV12-3 or TRBV12-4, with 14 bases aligning to TRBD2. CDR3 size: 16 residues. V trimming: 6 bases; J trimming: 5 bases; junction bases outside the gene matches: 7. The CDR3 sequence: CASSEGLAGVKDTQYF. CDR3 in DNA: TGTGCCAGCAGCGAGGGACTAGCGGGGGTCAAAGATACGCAGTATTTT.

This clonotype was recorded a few times. The V and J genes are TRBV6-6 and TRBJ2-1; perhaps TRBD2 as D (5 bases). V was pared by 7 bases and J by 4 bases, with 11 bases between. CDR1 and CDR2 from the germline V gene are MNHNY and SVGAGI (reference sequence). This CDR3 has 13 amino acids. The CDR3 protein is CASTRERYNEQFF. The CDR3, as DNA: TGTGCCAGCACCCGGGAAAGGTACAATGAGCAGTTCTTC.

V and J are TRBV4-1 and TRBJ1-5, with D uncertain. Deletions cut 3 bases from V and 4 bases from J, with 7 bases between. Germline-derived CDR1 and CDR2 are MGHRA and YSYEKL. The CDR3 covers 13 residues. CDR3: CASSHGPNQPQHF. The CDR3 nucleotides are TGCGCCAGCAGCCACGGTCCTAATCAGCCCCAGCATTTT.

This rearrangement joins TRBV24-1 to TRBJ2-3; TRBD2 aligns across 7 bases. This CDR3 is built from 16 residues. Germline CDR1 and CDR2: KGHDR and SFDVKD. The junction had 6 bases not matched to a gene; V was cut back by 0 bases and J by 4 bases. The CDR3 region has the DNA TGTGCCACCAGTGATTTGCAAGCGGGGCGGTCAGATACGCAGTATTTT. Its protein product is CATSDLQAGRSDTQYF.

The genes are TRBV7-2 and TRBJ2-1; D is perhaps TRBD2 (6 bases). This CDR3 region has 15 residues. Per germline, CDR1 SGHTA and CDR2 FQGNSA. V was pared by 5 bases and J by 6 bases, with 17 bases between. The CDR3 region has the DNA TGTGCCAGCAGCCACAGTAGCGGATCGGGCAATGAGCAGTTCTTC. This encodes CASSHSSGSGNEQFF.

V and J are TRBV6-6 and TRBJ1-6; 7 nucleotides match TRBD1. There are 16 residues in the CDR3. Germline CDR1 reads MNHNY; CDR2 reads SVGAGI (reference sequence). V lost 6 bases and J lost 9; bases outside the gene matches: 14. CDR3 amino acids: CASSHTGQAGSSPLHF. DNA for the CDR3: TGTGCCAGCAGCCATACTGGACAGGCTGGGAGTTCACCCCTCCACTTT.

The chain recombines TRBV7-2 with TRBJ1-5; D not certain. V lost 4 bases to trimming and J lost 3 bases, with 13 bases between them. Germline V gene data show CDR1 as SGHTA and CDR2 as FQGNSA. CDR3 length: 15 amino acids. CDR3 nucleotides: TGTGCCAGCAGCTCCCACGGTGGCTTCAATCAGCCCCAGCATTTT. Its protein product is CASSSHGGFNQPQHF.

This clonotype was picked up a small number of times. The chain is built from TRBV18 and TRBJ1-2; 10 nucleotides align to TRBD1. This CDR3 region has 15 residues. V was clipped by 2 bases and J by 6 bases; unmatched bases: 6. Germline V gives CDR1 KGHSH, CDR2 LQKENI. DNA of the CDR3: TGTGCCAGCTCACCAGTCCGGGACAGGGGTGATGGCTACACCTTC. Protein sequence: CASSPVRDRGDGYTF.

This clonotype has more than one count but fewer than ten. The CDR3 DNA sequence: TGTGCCAGCAGCCACCACAGGAGCCAAGAGACCCAGTACTTC. Protein: CASSHHRSQETQYF. The rearrangement uses TRBV7-9 and TRBJ2-5, with TRBD1 as a possible D gene (5 bases). The V gene lost 5 bases and the J gene lost 1 base, with 11 bases spanning the gap. Germline V gene data show CDR1 as SEHNR and CDR2 as FQNEAQ (reference sequence). This CDR3 contains 14 residues.

This clonotype has only a few counts. The gene calls are TRBV5-6 and TRBJ2-7; tentatively, D is TRBD1 or TRBD2 (7 bases each). With 4 bases removed from V and 0 bases from J, the gap between germline ends came to 14 bases. CDR3 length equals 15 residues. Germline CDR1 and CDR2: SGHDT and YYEEEE. The CDR3, as DNA: TGTGCCAGCAGCGGGGGGGGACAGAGCTCCTACGAGCAGTACTTC. Its protein product is CASSGGGQSSYEQYF.

As for this clonotype: A read error may account for a junction end that differs from germline. The chain combines TRBV4-2 with TRBJ1-2; unclear D gene. The germline CDR1 and CDR2 sequences are LGHNA and YNFKEQ. This CDR3 contains 15 residues. CDR3 region: CASSQDRLGVDGHTF. The CDR3 DNA is TGTGCCAGCAGCCAAGATCGGCTCGGGGTAGATGGCCACACCTTC.

The chain carries TRBV7-2 and TRBJ2-5; TRBD2 might be the D (6 bases). The germline gives CDR1 SGHTA, CDR2 FQGNSA. This CDR3 comprises 12 residues. V gave up 1 base and J gave up 13 bases, with 13 bases separating them. The CDR3 nucleotides read TGTGCCAGCAGCTTAGATGTGGGGGGAGCGTACTTC. Translation: CASSLDVGGAYF. Full variable domain (outside the CDR3, taken from reference TRBV7-2 and TRBJ2-5): GAGVSQSPSNKVTEKGKDVELRCDPISGHTALYWYRQSLGQGLEFLIYFQGNSAPDKSGLPSDRFSAERTGGSVSTLTIQRTQQEDSAVYLCASSLDVGGAYFGPGTRLLVL.

The rearrangement joins TRBV9 to TRBJ1-2, with 9 bases matching TRBD1. Germline V CDR1 and CDR2: SGDLS, YYNGEE. CDR3 length: 14 amino acids. The V segment lost 3 bases and the J segment 8 bases; nucleotides outside the gene matches: 8. CDR3 loop: CASSEGTGNNGYTF. CDR3 coding DNA: TGTGCCAGCAGCGAGGGGACAGGGAATAACGGCTACACCTTC.